This T cell receptor (beta chain) stems from a study of PD-1 blockade in classical Hodgkin lymphoma. This clone was seen a single time. The antigen is undetermined. Time point here: cycle 4 day 1 (C4D1), after less than seven weeks of nivolumab. Every single patient, without exception, relapsed after autologous stem cell transplantation, and brentuximab vedotin exposure varied. The study's findings and limits: Lower baseline TCR diversity was reported for newly diagnosed patients than for healthy donors.

Germline lookup yields CDR1 MDHEN and CDR2 SYDVKM. The CDR3 length is 13 residues. Trimming cost V 3 bases and J 4 bases, with 9 bases left between them. TCRdb's copy holds only in-frame clones and misses some; the assay was immunoSEQ multiplex PCR. Found here are roughly 50,000 clones, roughly 86% of them singletons; the top ten hold 6.5% to 8.5%. Sequenced here: peripheral blood mononuclear cells (PBMCs), sampled before the fourth cycle of nivolumab. This chain uses TRBV28 with TRBJ1-2, with a tentative D call TRBD1 (5 bases). This TCR was sampled from a human donor with classical Hodgkin lymphoma. DNA for the CDR3: TGTGCCAGCAGTTTTGGACAATTCTATGGCTACACCTTC. Translation: CASSFGQFYGYTF.